The T cell receptor beta chain described here comes from a study of shared clonotypes between healthy human individuals. Naive-designated CD8 cells lacked CD45RO, were positively enriched for CCR7, and omitted terminally differentiated effector memory CD45RA+ cells. The study's findings and limits: On the whole, naive subsets had larger estimated richness than memory subsets had.

Germline loops: CDR1 LNHNV, CDR2 YYDKDF (reference sequence). V was clipped by 1 base and J by 4 bases, with 17 bases between them. This CDR3 spans 16 amino acids. Measured with immunoSEQ multiplex PCR; TCRdb has only the in-frame clones, and not every one. The table lists approximately 650,000 clones, over 95% of them singletons. Note on this clone: Antigen: not known.

This TCR was recovered from a woman between 25 and 40 years old in good health. The chain has TRBV15 and TRBJ2-7; D assignment may be TRBD1 or TRBD2 (5 bases each). The sequencing sample was made of naive CD8+ T cells sorted from blood. The CDR3 DNA reads as TGTGCCACCAGCAGAGGATGGGGGACGGAACCTTACGAGCAGTACTTC. Its translation is CATSRGWGTEPYEQYF.